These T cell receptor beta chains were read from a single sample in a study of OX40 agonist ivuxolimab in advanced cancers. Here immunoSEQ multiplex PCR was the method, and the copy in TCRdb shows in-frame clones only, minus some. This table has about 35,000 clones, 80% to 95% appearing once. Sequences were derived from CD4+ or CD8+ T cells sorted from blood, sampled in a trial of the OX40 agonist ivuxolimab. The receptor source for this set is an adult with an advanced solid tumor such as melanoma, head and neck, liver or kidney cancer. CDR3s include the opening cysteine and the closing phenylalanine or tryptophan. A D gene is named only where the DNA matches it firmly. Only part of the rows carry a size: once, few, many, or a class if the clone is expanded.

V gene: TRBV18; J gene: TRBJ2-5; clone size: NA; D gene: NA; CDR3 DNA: TGTGCCAGCTCACCCTCTCGGGCAGTAAGTCTTTTGCCCCAAGAGACCCAGTACTTC; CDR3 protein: CASSPSRAVSLLPQETQYF
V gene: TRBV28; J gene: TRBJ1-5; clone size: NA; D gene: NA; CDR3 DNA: TGTGCCAGCCTCAGGAATGGGCGCGGGTATCAGCCCCAGCATTTT; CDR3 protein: CASLRNGRGYQPQHF
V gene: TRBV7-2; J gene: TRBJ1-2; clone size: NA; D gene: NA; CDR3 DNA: TGTGCCAGCAGCTACGGGGGGCCGGGCTATGGCTACACCTTC; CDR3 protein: CASSYGGPGYGYTF
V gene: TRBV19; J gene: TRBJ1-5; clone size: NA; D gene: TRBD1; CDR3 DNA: TGTGCCAGTAGTATTACGGCAGGGGGCGGTCAGCCCCAGCATTTT; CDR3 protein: CASSITAGGGQPQHF
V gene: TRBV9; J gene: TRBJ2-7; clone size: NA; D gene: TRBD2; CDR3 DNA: TGTGCCAGCAGTTTTACTAGCGAGTACGAGCAGTACTTC; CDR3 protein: CASSFTSEYEQYF
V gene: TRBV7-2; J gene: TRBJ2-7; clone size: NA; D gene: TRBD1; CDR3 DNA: TGTGCCAGCAGCTTACACTGGGACAGGGCCTACGAGCAGTACTTC; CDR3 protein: CASSLHWDRAYEQYF
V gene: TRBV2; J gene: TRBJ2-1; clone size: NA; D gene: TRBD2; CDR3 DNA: TGTGCCAGCAGTGACGGGACGGCTAGCGGGATCTACAATGAGCAGTTCTTC; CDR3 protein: CASSDGTASGIYNEQFF
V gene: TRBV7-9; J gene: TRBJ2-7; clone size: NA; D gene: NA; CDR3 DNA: TGTGCCAGCAGCGAATGGACTAACTACGAGCAGTACTTC; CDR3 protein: CASSEWTNYEQYF
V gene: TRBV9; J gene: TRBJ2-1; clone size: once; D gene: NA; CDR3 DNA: TGTGCCAGCAGCCCTTGGGGATACAATGAGCAGTTCTTC; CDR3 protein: CASSPWGYNEQFF
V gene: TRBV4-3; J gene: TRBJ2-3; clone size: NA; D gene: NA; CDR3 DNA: TGCGCCAGCAGCCAAGAATTCCGGGAAGTAGATACGCAGTATTTT; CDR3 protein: CASSQEFREVDTQYF
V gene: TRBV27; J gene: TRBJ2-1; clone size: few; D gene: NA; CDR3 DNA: TGTGCCAGCAGTTTATCCGGACCCTATGAATACAATGAGCAGTTCTTC; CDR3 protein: CASSLSGPYEYNEQFF
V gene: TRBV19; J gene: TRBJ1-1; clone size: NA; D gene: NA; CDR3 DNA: TGTGCCAGTAGAAGATGGGTTGAAGCTTTCTTT; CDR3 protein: CASRRWVEAFF
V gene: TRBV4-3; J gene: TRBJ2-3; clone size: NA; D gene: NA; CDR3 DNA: TGCGCCAGCAGCCCCGGACGGGGCACAGATACGCAGTATTTT; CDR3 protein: CASSPGRGTDTQYF
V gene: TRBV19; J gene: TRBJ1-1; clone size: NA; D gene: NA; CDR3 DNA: TGTGCCAGTAGTCTAATCGTGGGGGGGGACGGAAACACTGAAGCTTTCTTT; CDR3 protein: CASSLIVGGDGNTEAFF
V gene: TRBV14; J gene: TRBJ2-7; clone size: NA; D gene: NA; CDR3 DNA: TGTGCCAGCAGCCAAGATCAGAGCTACGAGCAGTACTTC; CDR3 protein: CASSQDQSYEQYF
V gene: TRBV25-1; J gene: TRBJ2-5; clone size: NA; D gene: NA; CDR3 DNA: TGTGCCAGCAGTGGAACCTTGGGGGCCCAAGAGACCCAGTACTTC; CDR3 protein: CASSGTLGAQETQYF
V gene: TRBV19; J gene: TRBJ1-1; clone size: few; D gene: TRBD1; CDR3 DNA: TGTGCCAGTAGTATGACAGGGCTCACTGAAGCTTTCTTT; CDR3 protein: CASSMTGLTEAFF
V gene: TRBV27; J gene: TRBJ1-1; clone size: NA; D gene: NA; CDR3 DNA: TGTGCCAGCACCTTGGGCGGGGCTAACACTGAAGCTTTCTTT; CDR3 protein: CASTLGGANTEAFF
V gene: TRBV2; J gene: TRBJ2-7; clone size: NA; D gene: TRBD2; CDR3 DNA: TGTGCCAGCAAGGTAACTAGCGGAAGCTCCTACGAGCAGTACTTC; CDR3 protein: CASKVTSGSSYEQYF
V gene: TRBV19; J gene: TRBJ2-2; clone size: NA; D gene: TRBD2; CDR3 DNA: TGTGCCAGTAGCACACTAGCGCCCATCTTTGCCGGGGAGCTGTTTTTT; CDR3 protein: CASSTLAPIFAGELFF
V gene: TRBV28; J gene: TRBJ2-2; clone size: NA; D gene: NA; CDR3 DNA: TGTGCCAGCACCCCGCCGGACACTAACACCGGGGAGCTGTTTTTT; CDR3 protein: CASTPPDTNTGELFF
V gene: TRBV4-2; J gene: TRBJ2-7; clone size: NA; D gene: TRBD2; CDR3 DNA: TGTGCCAGCAGCCAAGATCTTGCGGGAGAGTCCTACGAGCAGTACTTC; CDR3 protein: CASSQDLAGESYEQYF
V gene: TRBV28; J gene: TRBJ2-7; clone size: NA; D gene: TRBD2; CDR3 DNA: TGTGCCAGCAGCGGGACTAGCGGCTCCTACGAGCAGTACTTC; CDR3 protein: CASSGTSGSYEQYF
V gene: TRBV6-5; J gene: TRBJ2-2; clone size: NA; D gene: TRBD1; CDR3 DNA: TGTGCCAGCAGTTGGGGACAGGTCACCGGGGAGCTGTTTTTT; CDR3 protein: CASSWGQVTGELFF
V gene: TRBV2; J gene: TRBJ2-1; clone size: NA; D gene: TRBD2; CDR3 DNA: TGTGCCAGCACTCTAAGCGGGAGGGCCGTTGAGCAGTTCTTC; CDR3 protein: CASTLSGRAVEQFF
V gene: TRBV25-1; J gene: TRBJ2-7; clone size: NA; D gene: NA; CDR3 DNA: TGTGCCAGCACTGATTCCTACGAGCAGTACTTC; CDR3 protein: CASTDSYEQYF
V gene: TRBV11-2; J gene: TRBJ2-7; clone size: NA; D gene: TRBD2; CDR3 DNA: TGTGCCAGCAGCTTAGGCGGGGGAGCGGGAGTCTCCTACGAGCAGTACTTC; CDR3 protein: CASSLGGGAGVSYEQYF
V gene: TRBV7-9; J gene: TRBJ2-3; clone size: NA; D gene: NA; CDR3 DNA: TGTGCCAGCAGCCCGGGGGGCGGAAACACAGATACGCAGTATTTT; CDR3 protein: CASSPGGGNTDTQYF
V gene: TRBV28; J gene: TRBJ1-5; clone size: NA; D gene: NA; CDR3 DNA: TGTGCCAGCAGTCCCTACGGGGCGCAGCCCCAGCATTTT; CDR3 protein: CASSPYGAQPQHF
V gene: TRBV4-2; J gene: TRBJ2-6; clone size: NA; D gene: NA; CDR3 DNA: TGTGCCAGCAGCCAGTCCCTCTCTGGGGCCAACGTCCTGACTTTC; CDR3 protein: CASSQSLSGANVLTF
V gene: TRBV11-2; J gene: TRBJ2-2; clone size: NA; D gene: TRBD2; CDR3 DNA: TGTGCCAGCAGCTTAGGCCCACTGGGAGGGCCTTATCAGACCGGGGAGCTGTTTTTT; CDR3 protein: CASSLGPLGGPYQTGELFF
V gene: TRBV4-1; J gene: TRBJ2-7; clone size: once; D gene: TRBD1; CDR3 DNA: TGCGCCAGCAGCCAAGTAGTGGGGACAGGGATCTACGAGCAGTACTTC; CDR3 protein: CASSQVVGTGIYEQYF
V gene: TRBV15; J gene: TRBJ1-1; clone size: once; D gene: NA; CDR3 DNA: TGTGCCACCAGCAGAGATCACGGGTCGAGGAACACTGAAGCTTTCTTT; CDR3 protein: CATSRDHGSRNTEAFF
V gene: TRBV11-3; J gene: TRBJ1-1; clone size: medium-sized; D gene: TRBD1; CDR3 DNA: TGTGCCAGCGGGACAGGGCATGGCACTGAAGCTTTCTTT; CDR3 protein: CASGTGHGTEAFF
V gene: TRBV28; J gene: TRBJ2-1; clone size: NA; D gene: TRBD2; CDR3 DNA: TGTGCCAGCAGTTTAACCCCCCGGGGGGGGTACAATGAGCAGTTCTTC; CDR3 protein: CASSLTPRGGYNEQFF
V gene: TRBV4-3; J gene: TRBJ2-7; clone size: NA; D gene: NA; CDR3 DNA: TGCGCCAGCAGCCCCTTCGGGGGAGGAGGCGAGCAGTACTTC; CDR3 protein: CASSPFGGGGEQYF
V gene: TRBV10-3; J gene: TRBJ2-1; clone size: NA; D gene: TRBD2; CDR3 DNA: TGTGCCATCAGTGAGAACCACGAGGGAGCGGGAAGTGAGCAGTTCTTC; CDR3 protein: CAISENHEGAGSEQFF
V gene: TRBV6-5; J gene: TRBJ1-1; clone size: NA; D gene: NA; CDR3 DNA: TGTGCCAGCGGGGGGAGCAGAGCTTTCTTT; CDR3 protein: CASGGSRAFF
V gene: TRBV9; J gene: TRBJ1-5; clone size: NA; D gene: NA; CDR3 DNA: TGTGCCAGCAGCGTAGAAGATTCCAATCAGCCCCAGCATTTT; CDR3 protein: CASSVEDSNQPQHF
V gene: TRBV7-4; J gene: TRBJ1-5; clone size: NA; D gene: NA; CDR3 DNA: TGTGCCAGCAGCTTAGAAGGGCGCACCGGGGCTAGACAGCCCCAGCATTTT; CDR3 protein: CASSLEGRTGARQPQHF
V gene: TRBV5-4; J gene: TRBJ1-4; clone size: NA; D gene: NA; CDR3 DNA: TGTGCCAGCAGCTCCCAGATCGGGGCAACTAATGAAAAACTGTTTTTT; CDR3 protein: CASSSQIGATNEKLFF
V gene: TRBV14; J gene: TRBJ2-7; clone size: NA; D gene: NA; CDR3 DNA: TGTGCCAGCAGCCACACGTTCGGGATGGGCTACGAGCAGTACTTC; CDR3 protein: CASSHTFGMGYEQYF
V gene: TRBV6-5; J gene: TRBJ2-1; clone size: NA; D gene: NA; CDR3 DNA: TGTGCCAGCAGTTACTCAAGGCGAGGGATTGACTTTGAGCAGTTCTTC; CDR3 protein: CASSYSRRGIDFEQFF
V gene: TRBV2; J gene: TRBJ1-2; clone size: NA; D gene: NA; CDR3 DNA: TGTGCCAGCAGCCAACCGGGGGGTTCCTATGGCTACACCTTC; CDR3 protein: CASSQPGGSYGYTF
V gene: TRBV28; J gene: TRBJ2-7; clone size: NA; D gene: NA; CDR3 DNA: TGTGCCAGCAGTTTATTAGCAGGGAACTACGAGCAGTACTTC; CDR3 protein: CASSLLAGNYEQYF
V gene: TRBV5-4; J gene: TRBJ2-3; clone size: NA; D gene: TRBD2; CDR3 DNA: TGTGCCAGCAGCTTGAGAGTCTTAGCGGGGTCCACAGATACGCAGTATTTT; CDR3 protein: CASSLRVLAGSTDTQYF
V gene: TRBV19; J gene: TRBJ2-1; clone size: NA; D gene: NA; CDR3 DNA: TGTGCCAGTACCCCCACTACAACGTACAATGAGCAGTTCTTC; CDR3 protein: CASTPTTTYNEQFF
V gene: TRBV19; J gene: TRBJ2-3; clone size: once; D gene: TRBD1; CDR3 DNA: TGTGCCAGTACCGACAGGGGTCCCTTCACAGATACGCAGTATTTT; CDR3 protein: CASTDRGPFTDTQYF
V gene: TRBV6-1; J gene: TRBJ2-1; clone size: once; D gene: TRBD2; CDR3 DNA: TGTGCCAGCAGGGGACTAGCGGGAGGCTACAATGAGCAGTTCTTC; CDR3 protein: CASRGLAGGYNEQFF
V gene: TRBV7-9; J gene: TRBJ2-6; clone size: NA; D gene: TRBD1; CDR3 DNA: TGTGCCAGCAGCTACTGGACAGGGGATGGGGCCAACGTCCTGACTTTC; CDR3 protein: CASSYWTGDGANVLTF
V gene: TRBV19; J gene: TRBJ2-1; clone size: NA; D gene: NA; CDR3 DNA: TGTGCCAGTAGTATAGGGGGGTTTAATGAGCAGTTCTTC; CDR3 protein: CASSIGGFNEQFF
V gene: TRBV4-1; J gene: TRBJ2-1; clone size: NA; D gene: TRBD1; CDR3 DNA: TGCGCCAGCAGCCAAGAAGGGGGCGTTTCCTACAATGAGCAGTTCTTC; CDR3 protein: CASSQEGGVSYNEQFF
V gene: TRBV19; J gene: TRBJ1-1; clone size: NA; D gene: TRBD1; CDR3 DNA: TGTGCCAGTAGTACCTACAGGGGTGCGACTGAAGCTTTCTTT; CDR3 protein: CASSTYRGATEAFF
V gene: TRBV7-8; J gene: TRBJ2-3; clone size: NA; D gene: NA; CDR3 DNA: TGTGCCAGCAGCTTAGCGGTCGGGAGCACAGATACGCAGTATTTT; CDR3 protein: CASSLAVGSTDTQYF
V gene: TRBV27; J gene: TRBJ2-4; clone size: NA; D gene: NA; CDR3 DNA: TGTGCCAGCAGTCTGGGAGGCAAAAACATTCAGTACTTC; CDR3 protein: CASSLGGKNIQYF